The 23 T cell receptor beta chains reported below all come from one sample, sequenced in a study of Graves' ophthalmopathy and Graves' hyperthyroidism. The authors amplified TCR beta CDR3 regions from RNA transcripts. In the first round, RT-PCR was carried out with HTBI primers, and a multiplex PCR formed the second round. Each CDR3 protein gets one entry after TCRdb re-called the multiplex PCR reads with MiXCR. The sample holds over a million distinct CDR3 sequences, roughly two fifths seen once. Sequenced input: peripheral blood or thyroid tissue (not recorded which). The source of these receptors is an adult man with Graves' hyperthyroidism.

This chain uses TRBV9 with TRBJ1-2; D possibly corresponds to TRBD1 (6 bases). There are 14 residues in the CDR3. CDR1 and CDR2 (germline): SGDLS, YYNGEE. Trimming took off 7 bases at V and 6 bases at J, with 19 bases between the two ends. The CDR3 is CASGDYTGMDGYTF. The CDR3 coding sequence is TGTGCCAGCGGGGACTATACAGGGATGGATGGCTACACCTTC.

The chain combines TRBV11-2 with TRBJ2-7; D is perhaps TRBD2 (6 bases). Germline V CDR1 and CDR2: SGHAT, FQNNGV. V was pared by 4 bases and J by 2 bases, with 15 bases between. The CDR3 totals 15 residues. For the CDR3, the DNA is TGTGCCAGCAGCTCCCGGCCCTCGGGAGCCTACGAGCAGTACTTC. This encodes CASSSRPSGAYEQYF. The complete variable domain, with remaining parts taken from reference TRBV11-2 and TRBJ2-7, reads EAGVAQSPRYKIIEKRQSVAFWCNPISGHATLYWYQQILGQGPKLLIQFQNNGVVDDSQLPKDRFSAERLKGVDSTLKIQPAKLEDSAVYLCASSSRPSGAYEQYFGPGTRLTVT.

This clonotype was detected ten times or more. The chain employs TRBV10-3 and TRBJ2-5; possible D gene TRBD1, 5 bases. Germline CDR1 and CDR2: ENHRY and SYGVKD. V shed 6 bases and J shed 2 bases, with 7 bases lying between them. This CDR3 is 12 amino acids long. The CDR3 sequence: CAIRDNQETQYF. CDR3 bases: TGTGCCATCAGGGACAATCAAGAGACCCAGTACTTC.

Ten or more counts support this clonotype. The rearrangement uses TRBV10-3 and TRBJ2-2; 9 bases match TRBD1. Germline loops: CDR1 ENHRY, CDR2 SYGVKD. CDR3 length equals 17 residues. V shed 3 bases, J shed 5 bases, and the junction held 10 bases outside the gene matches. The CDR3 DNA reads TGTGCCATCAGTGAATTAGGGACAGGGAGGAGTACCGGGGAGCTGTTTTTT. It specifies CAISELGTGRSTGELFF.

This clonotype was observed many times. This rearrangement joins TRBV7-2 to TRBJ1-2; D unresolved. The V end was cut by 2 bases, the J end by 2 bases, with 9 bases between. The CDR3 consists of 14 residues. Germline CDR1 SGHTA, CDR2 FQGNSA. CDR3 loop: CASSLSGRNYGYTF. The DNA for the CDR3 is TGTGCCAGCAGCTTATCCGGCAGGAACTATGGCTACACCTTC.

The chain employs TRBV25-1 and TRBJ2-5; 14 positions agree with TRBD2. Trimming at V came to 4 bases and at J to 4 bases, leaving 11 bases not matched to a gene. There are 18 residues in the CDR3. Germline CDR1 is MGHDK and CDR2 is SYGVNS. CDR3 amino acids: CASSGRPGLAGDPETQYF. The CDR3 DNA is TGTGCCAGCAGTGGAAGACCGGGACTAGCGGGAGACCCAGAGACCCAGTACTTC.

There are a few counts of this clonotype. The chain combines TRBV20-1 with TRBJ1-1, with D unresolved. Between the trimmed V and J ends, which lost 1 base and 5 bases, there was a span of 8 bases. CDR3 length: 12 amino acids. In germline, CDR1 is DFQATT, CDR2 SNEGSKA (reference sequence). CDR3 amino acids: CSARASGTEAFF. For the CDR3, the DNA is TGCAGTGCTAGAGCTAGTGGGACTGAAGCTTTCTTT.

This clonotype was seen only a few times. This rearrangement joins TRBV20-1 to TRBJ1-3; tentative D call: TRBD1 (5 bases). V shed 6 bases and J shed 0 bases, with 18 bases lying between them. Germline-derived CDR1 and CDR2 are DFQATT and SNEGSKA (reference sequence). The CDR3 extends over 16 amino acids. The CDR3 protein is CSASEHRGLSGNTIYF. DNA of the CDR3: TGCAGTGCAAGCGAACACCGGGGCCTCTCTGGAAACACCATATATTTT.

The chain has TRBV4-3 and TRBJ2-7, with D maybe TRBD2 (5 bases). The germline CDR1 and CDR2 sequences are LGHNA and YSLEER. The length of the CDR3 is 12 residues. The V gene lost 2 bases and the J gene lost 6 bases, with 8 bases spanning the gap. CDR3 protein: CASSQRGSEQYF. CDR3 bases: TGCGCCAGCAGCCAACGAGGGAGCGAGCAGTACTTC.

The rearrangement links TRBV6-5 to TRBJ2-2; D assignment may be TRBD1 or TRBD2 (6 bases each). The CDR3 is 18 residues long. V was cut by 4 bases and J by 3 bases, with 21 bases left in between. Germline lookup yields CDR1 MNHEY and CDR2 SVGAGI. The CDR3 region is CASSLRGAASRYTGELFF. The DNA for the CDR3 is TGTGCCAGCAGTTTGAGGGGGGCGGCTAGCCGATACACCGGGGAGCTGTTTTTT.

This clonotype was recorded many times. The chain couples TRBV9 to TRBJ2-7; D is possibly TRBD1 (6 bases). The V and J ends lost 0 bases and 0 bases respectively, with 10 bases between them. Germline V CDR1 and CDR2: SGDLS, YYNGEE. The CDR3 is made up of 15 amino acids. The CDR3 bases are TGTGCCAGCAGCGTAGATCAGGGGAGCTCCTACGAGCAGTACTTC. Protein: CASSVDQGSSYEQYF.

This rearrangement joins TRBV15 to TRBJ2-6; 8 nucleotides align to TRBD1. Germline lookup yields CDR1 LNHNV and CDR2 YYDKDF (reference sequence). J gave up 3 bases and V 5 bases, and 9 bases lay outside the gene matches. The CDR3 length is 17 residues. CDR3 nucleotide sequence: TGTGCCACCAGCCGTGCAGGGGGCGCAGGTGGGGCCAACGTCCTGACTTTC. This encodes CATSRAGGAGGANVLTF.

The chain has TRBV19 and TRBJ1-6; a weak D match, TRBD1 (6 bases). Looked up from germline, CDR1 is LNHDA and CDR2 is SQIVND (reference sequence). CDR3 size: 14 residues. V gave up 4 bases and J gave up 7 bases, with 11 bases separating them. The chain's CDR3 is CASSTTGRNSPLHF. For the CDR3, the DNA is TGTGCCAGTAGTACGACAGGAAGAAATTCACCCCTCCACTTT.

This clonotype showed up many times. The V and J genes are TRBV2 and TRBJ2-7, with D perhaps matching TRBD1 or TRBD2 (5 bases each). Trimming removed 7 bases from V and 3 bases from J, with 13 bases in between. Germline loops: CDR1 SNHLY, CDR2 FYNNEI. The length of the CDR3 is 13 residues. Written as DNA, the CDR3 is TGTGCCAGCATCTCGGGGCTCGTCTACGAGCAGTACTTC. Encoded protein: CASISGLVYEQYF.

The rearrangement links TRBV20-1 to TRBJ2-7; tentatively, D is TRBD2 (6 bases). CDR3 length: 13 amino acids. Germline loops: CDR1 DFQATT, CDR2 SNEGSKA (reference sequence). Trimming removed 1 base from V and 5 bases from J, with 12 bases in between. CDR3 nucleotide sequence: TGCAGTGCTAGAGGACCAGGAGGGAACGAGCAGTACTTC. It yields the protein CSARGPGGNEQYF.

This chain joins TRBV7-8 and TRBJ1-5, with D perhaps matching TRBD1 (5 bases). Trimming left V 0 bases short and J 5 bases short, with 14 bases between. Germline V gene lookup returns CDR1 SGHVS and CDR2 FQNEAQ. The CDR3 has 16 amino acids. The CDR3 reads CASSLAVAGRHQPQHF. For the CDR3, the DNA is TGTGCCAGCAGCTTAGCCGTGGCAGGGAGGCATCAGCCCCAGCATTTT.

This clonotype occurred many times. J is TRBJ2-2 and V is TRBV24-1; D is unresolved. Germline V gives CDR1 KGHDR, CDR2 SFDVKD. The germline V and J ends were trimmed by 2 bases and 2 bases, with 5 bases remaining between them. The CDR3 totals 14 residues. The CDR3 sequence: CATSDSLNTGELFF. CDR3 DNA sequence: TGTGCCACCAGTGATTCCCTTAACACCGGGGAGCTGTTTTTT.

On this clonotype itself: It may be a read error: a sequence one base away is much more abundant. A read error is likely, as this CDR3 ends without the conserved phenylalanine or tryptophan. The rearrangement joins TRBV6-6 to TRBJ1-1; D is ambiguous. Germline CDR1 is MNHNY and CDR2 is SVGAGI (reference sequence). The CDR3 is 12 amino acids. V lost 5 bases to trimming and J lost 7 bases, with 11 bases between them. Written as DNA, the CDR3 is TGTGCCAGCAGTGCCTCCACGGGTGAAGCTTTCTGT. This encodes CASSASTGEAFC.

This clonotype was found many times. The CDR3 region is CATSRDGGKNYEQYF. CDR3 nucleotides: TGTGCCACCAGCAGAGATGGGGGAAAAAACTACGAGCAGTACTTC. The chain combines TRBV15 with TRBJ2-7; D could derive from TRBD1 or TRBD2 (5 bases each). Trimming cost V 0 bases and J 3 bases, with 12 bases left between them. Per germline, CDR1 LNHNV and CDR2 YYDKDF (reference sequence). This CDR3 contains 15 residues. Full variable domain (remainder filled in from reference TRBV15 and TRBJ2-7): DAMVIQNPRYQVTQFGKPVTLSCSQTLNHNVMYWYQQKSSQAPKLLFHYYDKDFNNEADTPDNFQSRRPNTSFCFLDIRSPGLGDTAMYLCATSRDGGKNYEQYFGPGTRLTVT.

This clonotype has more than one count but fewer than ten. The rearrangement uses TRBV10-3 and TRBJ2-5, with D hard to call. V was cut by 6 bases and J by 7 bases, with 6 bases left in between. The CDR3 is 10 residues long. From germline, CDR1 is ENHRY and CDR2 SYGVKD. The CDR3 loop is CAIRAGTQYF. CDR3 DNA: TGTGCCATCAGGGCCGGGACCCAGTACTTC.

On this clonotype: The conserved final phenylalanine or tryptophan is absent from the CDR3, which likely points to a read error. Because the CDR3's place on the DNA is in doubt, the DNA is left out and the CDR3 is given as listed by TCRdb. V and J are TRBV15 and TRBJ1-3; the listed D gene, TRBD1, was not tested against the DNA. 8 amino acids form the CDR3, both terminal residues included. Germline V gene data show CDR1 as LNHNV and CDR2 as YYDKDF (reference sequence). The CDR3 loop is CATRLTGQ.

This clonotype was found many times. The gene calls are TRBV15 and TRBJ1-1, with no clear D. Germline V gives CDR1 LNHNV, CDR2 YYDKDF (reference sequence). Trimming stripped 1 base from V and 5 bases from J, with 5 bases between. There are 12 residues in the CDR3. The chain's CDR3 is CATSRGVTEAFF. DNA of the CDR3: TGTGCCACCAGCAGAGGAGTAACTGAAGCTTTCTTT.

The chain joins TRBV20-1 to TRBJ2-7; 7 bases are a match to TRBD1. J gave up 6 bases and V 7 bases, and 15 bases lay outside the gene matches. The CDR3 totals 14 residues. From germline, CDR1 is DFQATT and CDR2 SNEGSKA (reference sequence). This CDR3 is CSGELPGQLGEQYF. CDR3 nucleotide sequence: TGCAGTGGCGAGCTCCCGGGACAGTTGGGCGAGCAGTACTTC.